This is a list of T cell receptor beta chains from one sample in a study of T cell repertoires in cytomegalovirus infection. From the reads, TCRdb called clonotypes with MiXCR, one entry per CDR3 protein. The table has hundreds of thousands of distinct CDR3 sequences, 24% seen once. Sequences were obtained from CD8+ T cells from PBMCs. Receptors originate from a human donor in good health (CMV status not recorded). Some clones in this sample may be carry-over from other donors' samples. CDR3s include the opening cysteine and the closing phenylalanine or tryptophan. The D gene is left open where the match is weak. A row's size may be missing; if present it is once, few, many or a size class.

DNA: TGTGCCAGCAGTTTAACGGGACAGTTCTATAGCAATCAGCCCCAGCATTTT; CDR3: CASSLTGQFYSNQPQHF; V: TRBV27; size: .; J: TRBJ1-5; D: TRBD1
DNA: TGTGCCAGCAGCCCCCGGGTGTGGCCCTACGAGCAGTACTTC; CDR3: CASSPRVWPYEQYF; V: TRBV7-2; size: many; J: TRBJ2-7; D: .
DNA: TGTGCCAGCAGTCGGCTCACTAGCGGGGGGTTCAAGGGCTACAATGATCAGTTCTTC; CDR3: CASSRLTSGGFKGYNDQFF; V: TRBV27; size: .; J: TRBJ2-1; D: TRBD2
DNA: TGTGCCAGCAGCTTAAAAAGGACTGTCATAAAAGAGACCCAGTACTTC; CDR3: CASSLKRTVIKETQYF; V: TRBV7-9; size: few; J: TRBJ2-5; D: .
DNA: TGTGCCAGCAGCTTTCGCAGGGGGCGAGGCACTGAAGCTTTCTTT; CDR3: CASSFRRGRGTEAFF; V: TRBV5-6; size: few; J: TRBJ1-1; D: TRBD1
DNA: TGTGCCAGCAGATCCAAGGGCCGCAATGAGCAGTTCTTC; CDR3: CASRSKGRNEQFF; V: TRBV27; size: few; J: TRBJ2-1; D: .
DNA: TGTGCCAGCAGTTTAGGGGCCGCCGCTGGGTACACCTTC; CDR3: CASSLGAAAGYTF; V: TRBV12-3/TRBV12-4; size: many; J: TRBJ1-2; D: .
DNA: TGTGCCAGCAGCTTCCGTCCGGACATACAAGCGAACACCGGGGAGCTGTTTTTT; CDR3: CASSFRPDIQANTGELFF; V: TRBV7-8; size: few; J: TRBJ2-2; D: .
DNA: TGCGCCAGCAGCCAAGAATGGCGGGGGTCCTACAATGAGCAGTTCTTC; CDR3: CASSQEWRGSYNEQFF; V: TRBV4-1; size: many; J: TRBJ2-1; D: TRBD2
DNA: TGCAGCGTTGATTCCCCCTACGGGGGACCTATCAATGAGCAGTTCTTC; CDR3: CSVDSPYGGPINEQFF; V: TRBV29-1; size: few; J: TRBJ2-1; D: .
DNA: TGTGCCACCCGGGGGCAGGGGAGAACTGAAGCTTTCTTT; CDR3: CATRGQGRTEAFF; V: TRBV6-5; size: few; J: TRBJ1-1; D: .
DNA: TGCAGCGTTCGGGGAGACAGTCACACTGAAGCTTTCTTT; CDR3: CSVRGDSHTEAFF; V: TRBV29-1; size: .; J: TRBJ1-1; D: .
DNA: TGTGCCAGCAGCGTAGAGGGACAGGATAATCAGCCCCAGCATTTT; CDR3: CASSVEGQDNQPQHF; V: TRBV9; size: few; J: TRBJ1-5; D: TRBD1
DNA: TGTGCCAGTAGCAGGGGGGCCGGCATATCTGAGCAGTTCTTC; CDR3: CASSRGAGISEQFF; V: TRBV19; size: .; J: TRBJ2-1; D: .
DNA: TGCAGCGTTGAACCAGCGGGGGATTCCCAAGAGACCCAGTACTTC; CDR3: CSVEPAGDSQETQYF; V: TRBV29-1; size: few; J: TRBJ2-5; D: TRBD2
DNA: TGCAGTGCTTTGTCCCTCCGGGACAGGGAAAAGACCCAGTACTTC; CDR3: CSALSLRDREKTQYF; V: TRBV20-1; size: few; J: TRBJ2-5; D: TRBD1
DNA: TGTGCCAACATGGCGTTGGCATTAGCCGAAGAGACCCAGTACTTC; CDR3: CANMALALAEETQYF; V: TRBV6-2/TRBV6-3; size: .; J: TRBJ2-5; D: .
DNA: TGTGCTAGCAGCTTGGGGGCGCCGGGGACCAGGGAGCTGTTTTTT; CDR3: CASSLGAPGTRELFF; V: TRBV7-7; size: .; J: TRBJ2-2; D: .
DNA: TGCGCCAGCAGTCAATCCCCGGCCAGGGTTAATCAGCCCCAGCATTTT; CDR3: CASSQSPARVNQPQHF; V: TRBV23-1; size: many; J: TRBJ1-5; D: .
DNA: TGTGCCAGCAGTGACTCGGGGGGGGCAGATACGCAGTATTTT; CDR3: CASSDSGGADTQYF; V: TRBV2; size: .; J: TRBJ2-3; D: TRBD2
DNA: TGTGCCAGCAGTTACTCGATTATCGCGACAGGGGAGACCGCCGGGGAGCTGTTTTTT; CDR3: CASSYSIIATGETAGELFF; V: TRBV6-2/TRBV6-3; size: many; J: TRBJ2-2; D: TRBD1
DNA: TGTGCCATCAGAGACCCAGCCGCGGGCACCGGGGAGCTGTTTTTT; CDR3: CAIRDPAAGTGELFF; V: TRBV10-3; size: few; J: TRBJ2-2; D: .
DNA: TGTGCCAGCAGCCTCTCGGTCTGGACTAGCGTTGGAGATACGCAGTATTTT; CDR3: CASSLSVWTSVGDTQYF; V: TRBV3-1; size: .; J: TRBJ2-3; D: TRBD2
DNA: TGTGCCAGCCTTCCTGTACAGGGGCTTTCTGACTATGGCTACACCTTC; CDR3: CASLPVQGLSDYGYTF; V: TRBV2; size: many; J: TRBJ1-2; D: TRBD1
DNA: TGTGCCAGCAGCTTAGAAGGCTCTTCCACAGATACGCAGTATTTT; CDR3: CASSLEGSSTDTQYF; V: TRBV11-1; size: many; J: TRBJ2-3; D: .
DNA: TGCAGCGTTGAAAGCGTCGGCGGGGTTGAGCAGTTCTTC; CDR3: CSVESVGGVEQFF; V: TRBV29-1; size: .; J: TRBJ2-1; D: .
DNA: TGCAGCGTTGACGGTCGGAGGGGGCCCTATGGCTACACCTTC; CDR3: CSVDGRRGPYGYTF; V: TRBV29-1; size: few; J: TRBJ1-2; D: TRBD1
DNA: TGTGCCAGCAGTTTAGGTACACCGCCTCTAAACACAGATACGCAGTATTTT; CDR3: CASSLGTPPLNTDTQYF; V: TRBV6-5; size: .; J: TRBJ2-3; D: .
DNA: TGTGCCAGCAGCCCCAGGGGCGCTGGCAATGAGCAGTTCTTC; CDR3: CASSPRGAGNEQFF; V: TRBV28; size: .; J: TRBJ2-1; D: .
DNA: TGCGCCAGCAGCCAAGATAACGGCTCCTATGGCTACACCTTC; CDR3: CASSQDNGSYGYTF; V: TRBV4-1; size: .; J: TRBJ1-2; D: .
DNA: TGTGCCAGCAGTTTCGCGGGTTCTGGAAACACCATATATTTT; CDR3: CASSFAGSGNTIYF; V: TRBV27; size: few; J: TRBJ1-3; D: .
DNA: TGCGCCAGCACCGAGCGGGGTGGGTCCCAAGAGACCCAGTACTTC; CDR3: CASTERGGSQETQYF; V: TRBV10-2; size: .; J: TRBJ2-5; D: TRBD2
DNA: TGTGCCAGTGCTTCCTCTAGGAACACTGAAGCTTTCTTT; CDR3: CASASSRNTEAFF; V: TRBV19; size: .; J: TRBJ1-1; D: .
DNA: TGCAGTGCTAGAGTCCCCGGGACAGGGGGCAACTATGGCTACACCTTC; CDR3: CSARVPGTGGNYGYTF; V: TRBV20-1; size: .; J: TRBJ1-2; D: TRBD1
DNA: TGTGCCAGCAGCCCCCCCGCGCGGTATGGCTACACCTTC; CDR3: CASSPPARYGYTF; V: TRBV7-9; size: few; J: TRBJ1-2; D: .
DNA: TGTGCCAGCAGCCGTTCGGACGGCGGGCGCACAGATACGCAGTATTTT; CDR3: CASSRSDGGRTDTQYF; V: TRBV5-8; size: few; J: TRBJ2-3; D: .
DNA: TGTGCCAGCTCACTAGCGGGGGGGCCGGGAGATACGCAGTATTTT; CDR3: CASSLAGGPGDTQYF; V: TRBV7-3; size: many; J: TRBJ2-3; D: TRBD2
DNA: TGTGCCATCAGTGACAATGGCTACACCTTC; CDR3: CAISDNGYTF; V: TRBV10-3; size: few; J: TRBJ1-2; D: .
DNA: TGCAGTGCTAGAGATCGGGGACACCCTAGCACAGATACGCAGTATTTT; CDR3: CSARDRGHPSTDTQYF; V: TRBV20-1; size: .; J: TRBJ2-3; D: .
DNA: TGTGCCAGTGCGGACAGTGCCGACTCTGGGGCCAACGTCCTGACTTTC; CDR3: CASADSADSGANVLTF; V: TRBV4-2; size: few; J: TRBJ2-6; D: .
DNA: TGTGCCAGCATTGCCGTCAGCGGGGGGGCAGACGGGGAGCTGTTTTTT; CDR3: CASIAVSGGADGELFF; V: TRBV2; size: .; J: TRBJ2-2; D: TRBD2
DNA: TGCAGCGTTGAAACGCCGACAGACCCTAACTATGGCTACACCTTC; CDR3: CSVETPTDPNYGYTF; V: TRBV29-1; size: .; J: TRBJ1-2; D: .
DNA: TGTGCCAGCAGTTTCCTGACTTTGGGGCAAGGGACCCAGTACTTC; CDR3: CASSFLTLGQGTQYF; V: TRBV28; size: few; J: TRBJ2-5; D: .
DNA: TGTGCCACCTTGGGAGGCTACAATGAGCAGTTCTTC; CDR3: CATLGGYNEQFF; V: TRBV6-6; size: many; J: TRBJ2-1; D: .
DNA: TGTGCCAGCAGCCCCCCAGGGTACGCTGAAGCTTTCTTT; CDR3: CASSPPGYAEAFF; V: TRBV7-9; size: many; J: TRBJ1-1; D: .
DNA: TGTGCCAGCAGTTTGGAACAGGCTTTCCAAGAGACCCAGTACTTC; CDR3: CASSLEQAFQETQYF; V: TRBV28; size: .; J: TRBJ2-5; D: .
DNA: TGTGCCATCGCAGGGTTGGGGCAGCCCCAGCATTTT; CDR3: CAIAGLGQPQHF; V: TRBV6-6; size: .; J: TRBJ1-5; D: .
DNA: TGTGCCAGCAGCTCACGTCACGGGGAGCTGTTTTTT; CDR3: CASSSRHGELFF; V: TRBV9; size: .; J: TRBJ2-2; D: .
DNA: TGTGCCAGCAGCTTCTGGGGGCTAGCGGGGGGAACCGTTTCCTACAATGAGCAGTTCTTC; CDR3: CASSFWGLAGGTVSYNEQFF; V: TRBV7-8; size: many; J: TRBJ2-1; D: TRBD2
DNA: TGCAGTGCTAGAGTACGAGGGGACAGGGCACATGGCTACACCTTC; CDR3: CSARVRGDRAHGYTF; V: TRBV20-1; size: .; J: TRBJ1-2; D: TRBD1